The 27 T cell receptor beta chains below come from one sample, sequenced in a study of blood T cell repertoires in COVID-19. Profiled with immunoSEQ multiplex PCR; TCRdb holds only in-frame clones, not every one. The sample lists 150,000 to 250,000 clones; roughly four fifths were seen once. The sequenced sample consisted of PBMCs or T cells enriched from blood (not recorded which). The receptors come from a man aged 35 to 55 who had recovered from COVID-19.

The chain uses TRBV4-1 and TRBJ2-7; D unresolved. The length of the CDR3 is 14 residues. Germline values: CDR1 MGHRA, CDR2 YSYEKL. Trimming took 4 bases from V and 6 from J, leaving 16 bases between them. Here the CDR3 reads CASSLQSTTPEQYF. CDR3 sequence (DNA): TGCGCCAGCAGCCTTCAGTCCACCACCCCCGAGCAGTACTTC.

The rearrangement joins TRBV5-1 to TRBJ1-1; D unresolved. CDR1 is SGHRS, CDR2 YFSETQ, per germline. The CDR3 loop spans 14 amino acids. With 4 bases removed from V and 5 bases from J, the gap between germline ends came to 15 bases. The CDR3 protein is CASSPSGPGTEAFF. The CDR3 DNA sequence: TGCGCCAGCAGCCCCTCCGGACCGGGGACTGAAGCTTTCTTT.

The rearrangement links TRBV6-5 to TRBJ2-4; 7 bases are a match to TRBD1. Trimming removed 6 bases from V and 10 bases from J; junction bases left unmatched: 12. CDR3 length: 14 amino acids. In germline, CDR1 is MNHEY, CDR2 SVGAGI. CDR3 residues: CASSRTKLQGIQYF. CDR3 in DNA: TGTGCCAGCAGCCGCACCAAATTACAGGGGATTCAGTACTTC.

This sequence joins TRBV19 and TRBJ1-2; 8 bases fit TRBD1. Germline values: CDR1 LNHDA, CDR2 SQIVND (reference sequence). The CDR3 sequence is 15 residues long. V trimming: 3 bases; J trimming: 4 bases; junction bases outside the gene matches: 7. Written as DNA, the CDR3 is TGTGCCAGTAGTATCTCCGGGACAGGATCCTATGGCTACACCTTC. Amino acids: CASSISGTGSYGYTF.

The chain carries TRBV27 and TRBJ1-1; TRBD1 aligns across 9 bases. This CDR3 comprises 15 residues. V trimming: 6 bases; J trimming: 4 bases; junction bases outside the gene matches: 9. CDR1 is MNHEY, CDR2 SMNVEV, per germline (reference sequence). The chain's CDR3 is CASRSGTGWSTEAFF. CDR3 nucleotides: TGTGCCAGCAGGTCCGGGACAGGGTGGAGCACTGAAGCTTTCTTT.

The rearrangement joins TRBV4-1 to TRBJ1-2, with TRBD1 matching over 7 bases. The CDR3 length is 14 residues. The germline gives CDR1 MGHRA, CDR2 YSYEKL. Germline trimming cut 4 bases from V and 2 bases from J; bases unmatched to any gene: 4. The DNA for the CDR3 is TGCGCCAGCAGCCCCCAGGGGGGAAACTATGGCTACACCTTC. The encoded protein is CASSPQGGNYGYTF.

This sequence joins TRBV19 and TRBJ1-3; no reliable D call. The ends were cut back, 3 bases at V and 0 bases at J, with 9 bases in the middle. Germline loops: CDR1 LNHDA, CDR2 SQIVND (reference sequence). The CDR3 contains 15 residues. CDR3 in DNA: TGTGCCAGTAGTATTTCCGGCGGCTCTGGAAACACCATATATTTT. It specifies CASSISGGSGNTIYF. Full variable domain (remainder filled in from reference TRBV19 and TRBJ1-3): DGGITQSPKYLFRKEGQNVTLSCEQNLNHDAMYWYRQDPGQGLRLIYYSQIVNDFQKGDIAEGYSVSREKKESFPLTVTSAQKNPTAFYLCASSISGGSGNTIYFGEGSWLTVV.

The chain recombines TRBV10-3 with TRBJ2-7, with TRBD1 identical over 9 bases. Per germline, CDR1 ENHRY and CDR2 SYGVKD. The V gene end was trimmed by 7 bases and the J gene end by 2 bases; junction bases not matched to a gene: 6. The CDR3 runs to 14 residues. In DNA, the CDR3 is TGTGCCATCACGCGGGACAGGGTTCCCTACGAGCAGTACTTC. Encoded protein: CAITRDRVPYEQYF.

V and J are TRBV4-1 and TRBJ1-1, with 10 nucleotides matching TRBD1. This CDR3 is 15 amino acids long. J was trimmed by 5 bases and V by 3 bases; bases with no gene match: 6. Per the germline V gene, CDR1 is MGHRA and CDR2 is YSYEKL. The CDR3 nucleotides read TGCGCCAGCAGCCAGAGACAGGGGGCCGAAACTGAAGCTTTCTTT. It is translated as CASSQRQGAETEAFF.

This rearrangement joins TRBV4-2 to TRBJ1-5; no clear D. The CDR3 is 16 amino acids. Trimming removed 0 bases at V and 0 bases at J, with 9 bases between. The germline gives CDR1 LGHNA, CDR2 YNFKEQ. CDR3 sequence reads: CASSQEQFNSNQPQHF. The CDR3 DNA is TGTGCCAGCAGCCAAGAACAGTTTAATAGCAATCAGCCCCAGCATTTT.

The chain carries TRBV7-6 and TRBJ2-3; 8 bases fit TRBD2. CDR3 length: 15 amino acids. CDR1 and CDR2 from the germline V gene are SGHVS and FNYEAQ. The trim removed 1 base at V and 6 bases at J, leaving 6 bases unmatched. The CDR3 nucleotides read TGTGCCAGCAGCTTAGTTGGCGGGGGGCAGGATACGCAGTATTTT. Translation: CASSLVGGGQDTQYF.

The chain combines TRBV27 with TRBJ1-1; the D gene is possibly TRBD1 (6 bases). Looked up from germline, CDR1 is MNHEY and CDR2 is SMNVEV (reference sequence). V shed 6 bases and J shed 3 bases, with 17 bases lying between them. The CDR3 loop spans 15 amino acids. The CDR3 DNA reads as TGTGCCAGCAGGCCATCAGGACAGAAGTACACTGAAGCTTTCTTT. Residues: CASRPSGQKYTEAFF.

The chain uses TRBV10-1 and TRBJ2-2, with D perhaps matching TRBD1 (6 bases). There are 14 residues in the CDR3. The V gene's germline CDR1 is WNHNN and CDR2 SYGVQD (reference sequence). V was cut by 4 bases and J by 0 bases, with 6 bases left in between. The CDR3 sequence: CASSGQANTGELFF. In nucleotides, the CDR3 is TGCGCCAGCAGTGGACAGGCGAACACCGGGGAGCTGTTTTTT.

This sequence joins TRBV29-1 and TRBJ2-5; D unresolved. Germline loops: CDR1 SQVTM, CDR2 ANQGSEA. This CDR3 has 13 amino acids. The V gene lost 6 bases and the J gene lost 2 bases, with 13 bases spanning the gap. This CDR3 reads CSVRQANQETQYF. The CDR3 DNA sequence: TGCAGCGTCCGGCAGGCGAATCAAGAGACCCAGTACTTC.

J is TRBJ1-1 and V is TRBV12-5; 8 nucleotides match TRBD1. This CDR3 spans 19 amino acids. The germline CDR1 and CDR2 sequences are LGHNT and FRNRAP. J was trimmed by 0 bases and V by 7 bases; bases with no gene match: 19. CDR3 coding DNA: TGTGCTAGTGCTCGTCAGGGGGCGAACTTAGGGGACGTGAACACTGAAGCTTTCTTT. It codes for CASARQGANLGDVNTEAFF.

V is TRBV4-1 and J is TRBJ2-1; perhaps TRBD2 as D (5 bases). The CDR3 loop spans 15 amino acids. Trimming removed 8 bases at V and 8 bases at J, with 22 bases between. Germline values: CDR1 MGHRA, CDR2 YSYEKL. As DNA, the CDR3 is TGCGCCAGCGCTCTCCTTGCCCGGGTGGAGGATGAGCAGTTCTTC. It specifies CASALLARVEDEQFF.

V is TRBV6-5 and J is TRBJ1-1, with 7 bases identical to TRBD1. This CDR3 has 15 residues. Trimming removed 4 bases from V and 1 base from J; junction bases left unmatched: 6. Per germline, CDR1 MNHEY and CDR2 SVGAGI. The CDR3 sequence is CASSSRQGGNTEAFF. Written as DNA, the CDR3 is TGTGCCAGCAGTTCTAGACAGGGAGGGAACACTGAAGCTTTCTTT.

The chain has TRBV5-6 and TRBJ2-2; tentatively, D is TRBD1 (6 bases). V shed 7 bases and J shed 4 bases, with 17 bases lying between them. The CDR3 has 15 amino acids. CDR1 is SGHDT and CDR2 is YYEEEE in the germline V gene. The CDR3 region has the DNA TGTGCCAGCTGGGAAACAGGGAGAAGCACCGGGGAGCTGTTTTTT. It codes for CASWETGRSTGELFF.

Only one count was recorded for this clone. This sequence joins TRBV4-1 and TRBJ2-2; 8 bases agree with TRBD2. This CDR3 is built from 16 residues. The V and J ends lost 4 bases and 0 bases, in that order; junction bases with no gene match: 4. Per germline, CDR1 MGHRA and CDR2 YSYEKL. For the CDR3, the DNA is TGCGCCAGCAGCCTAAGACTAGCGACGAACACCGGGGAGCTGTTTTTT. It yields the protein CASSLRLATNTGELFF.

The chain recombines TRBV6-5 with TRBJ2-2; perhaps TRBD2 as D (5 bases). The CDR3 runs to 14 residues. CDR1 and CDR2 (germline): MNHEY, SVGAGI. Trimming removed 0 bases from V and 5 bases from J, with 7 bases in between. The CDR3 protein is CASSYSPGTGELFF. In DNA form, the CDR3 reads TGTGCCAGCAGTTACTCTCCGGGAACCGGGGAGCTGTTTTTT.

The DNA for the CDR3 is TGTGCCAGCAGCCGTCCAGGGGCGAAGGGTCTCAATGAGCAGTTCTTC. Its protein product is CASSRPGAKGLNEQFF. The chain is built from TRBV5-5 and TRBJ2-1, with a possible D match to TRBD1 (6 bases). Germline V CDR1 and CDR2: SGHKS, YYEKEE (reference sequence). Trimming cost V 4 bases and J 6 bases, with 20 bases left between them. The CDR3 is 16 residues long.

The CDR3 nucleotides read TGTGCCAGCAGCCAAGGGGCAGGGGACAACTATGGCTACACCTTC. Its translation: CASSQGAGDNYGYTF. The chain carries TRBV4-2 and TRBJ1-2, with D possibly TRBD1 on 6 matching bases. Trimming cost V 1 base and J 2 bases, with 11 bases left between them. CDR3 length: 15 residues. Germline V gene data show CDR1 as LGHNA and CDR2 as YNFKEQ.

This clone was detected once. The chain links TRBV20-1 to TRBJ1-2; maybe TRBD1 (5 bases). This CDR3 contains 11 residues. Looked up from germline, CDR1 is DFQATT and CDR2 is SNEGSKA (reference sequence). CDR3 DNA sequence: TGCAGCGCCCACGGGGGATCTGGCTACACCTTC. Its translation: CSAHGGSGYTF.

V usage is TRBV3-1 (or the pseudogene TRBV3-2) and J usage is TRBJ2-1; possible D gene TRBD2, 5 bases. The CDR3 runs to 12 residues. Germline-derived CDR1 and CDR2 are LGHDT and YNNKEL (reference sequence). Trimming cost V 4 bases and J 10 bases, with 11 bases left between them. The CDR3 DNA follows: TGTGCCAGCAGCCGAACGGGGTGGGAGCAGTTCTTC. Protein: CASSRTGWEQFF.

V usage is TRBV27 and J usage is TRBJ1-4, with 7 bases lining up with TRBD1. There are 13 residues in the CDR3. Germline assignment: CDR1 MNHEY and CDR2 SMNVEV (reference sequence). J lost 7 bases, V lost 5 bases, and 4 bases had no gene match. CDR3 nucleotide sequence: TGTGCCAGCAGTCCGGGGACAGTTGAAAAACTGTTTTTT. Its translation: CASSPGTVEKLFF.

The V gene is TRBV7-6, the J gene TRBJ2-6, with 8 bases matching TRBD1. Losses at the gene ends were 1 base for V and 4 bases for J; bases not matched to a gene: 3. The CDR3 sequence is 16 residues long. CDR1 and CDR2 from the germline V gene are SGHVS and FNYEAQ. In DNA form, the CDR3 reads TGTGCCAGCAGCTTAGGACAGGGGTACGGGGCCAACGTCCTGACTTTC. Translating gives CASSLGQGYGANVLTF.

The chain has TRBV6-6 and TRBJ2-7, with 13 bases lining up with TRBD2. With 5 bases clipped from V and 0 bases from J, the junction kept 10 bases outside the gene matches. The CDR3 has 18 amino acids. CDR1 MNHNY and CDR2 SVGAGI come from the germline V gene (reference sequence). The CDR3 coding sequence is TGTGCCAGCAGTCGCCTCGGACTAGCGGGGGAGAACTCCTACGAGCAGTACTTC. Translation: CASSRLGLAGENSYEQYF.